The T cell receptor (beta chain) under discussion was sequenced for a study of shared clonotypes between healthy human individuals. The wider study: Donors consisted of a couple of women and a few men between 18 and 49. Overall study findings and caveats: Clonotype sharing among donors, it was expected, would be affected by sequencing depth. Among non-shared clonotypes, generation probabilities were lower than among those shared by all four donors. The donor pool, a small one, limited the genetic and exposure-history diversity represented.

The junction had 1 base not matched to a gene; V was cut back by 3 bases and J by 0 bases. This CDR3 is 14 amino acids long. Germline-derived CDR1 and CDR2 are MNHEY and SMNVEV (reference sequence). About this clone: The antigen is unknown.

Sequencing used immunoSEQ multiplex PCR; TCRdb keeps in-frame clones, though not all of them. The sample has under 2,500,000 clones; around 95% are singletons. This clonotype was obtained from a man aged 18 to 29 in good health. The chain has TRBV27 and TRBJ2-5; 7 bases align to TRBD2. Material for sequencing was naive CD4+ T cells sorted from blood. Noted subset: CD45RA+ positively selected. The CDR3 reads CASSLLADQETQYF. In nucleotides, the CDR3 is TGTGCCAGCAGTTTGCTAGCGGACCAAGAGACCCAGTACTTC.